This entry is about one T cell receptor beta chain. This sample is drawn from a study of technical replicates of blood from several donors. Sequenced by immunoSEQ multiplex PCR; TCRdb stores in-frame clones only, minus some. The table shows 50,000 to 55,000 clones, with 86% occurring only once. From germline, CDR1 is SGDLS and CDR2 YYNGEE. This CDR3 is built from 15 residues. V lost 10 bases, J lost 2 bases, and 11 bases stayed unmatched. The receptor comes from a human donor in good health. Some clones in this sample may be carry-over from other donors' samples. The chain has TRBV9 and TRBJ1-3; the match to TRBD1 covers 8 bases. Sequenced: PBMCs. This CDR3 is CAHADRGRTGNTIYF. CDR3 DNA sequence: TGTGCCCATGCCGACAGGGGAAGAACTGGAAACACCATATATTTT.